This TCR beta chain was found in a study of response to subunit inactivated influenza vaccine. Study-wide results and caveats: Researchers suggested that each seasonal influenza vaccination recruits few new T cells.

TCRdb re-called the RT-PCR reads with MiXCR, one entry per CDR3 protein. The sample includes 500,000 to 600,000 distinct CDR3 sequences, about 15% of them seen just once. Trimming removed 2 bases at V and 3 bases at J, with 19 bases between. Germline loops: CDR1 SQVTM, CDR2 ANQGSEA. This CDR3 has 16 residues. This clonotype was seen more than once but under ten times. Its antigen is not identified. This clonotype was obtained from a man over 45 who received an inactivated influenza vaccine. This sample comprised PBMCs from blood, obtained approximately 12 days after vaccination. This rearrangement joins TRBV29-1 to TRBJ1-1; D is perhaps TRBD1 (5 bases). CDR3 residues: CSVEHTQALRDTEAFF. In nucleotides, the CDR3 is TGCAGCGTTGAACACACACAGGCCCTGAGGGACACTGAAGCTTTCTTT.